The sequence of this T cell receptor (beta chain) was determined in a study of cytomegalovirus exposure and HLA in healthy donors. General study findings and limits: An analysis done earlier found most TCR beta V segments productive about 87% or about 30% of the time.

Primers included in the PCR were 60 Vbeta and 13 Jbeta primers. Assay used: immunoSEQ multiplex PCR; TCRdb lists only in-frame clones, some missing. In the table there are about 120,000 clones, 78% of which are singletons. This CDR3 is built from 16 residues. Germline V gene lookup returns CDR1 SGHKS and CDR2 YYEKEE (reference sequence). Trimming took off 8 bases at V and 5 bases at J, with 22 bases between the two ends. Of note for this clone: As yet, its antigen is unknown.

This TCR derives from a man aged 25-45 years in good health and CMV-seropositive. The specimen was PBMCs. The chain has TRBV5-5 and TRBJ1-4; maybe TRBD1 (5 bases). CDR3 region: CASRTTTGPSNEKLFF. The DNA for the CDR3 is TGTGCCAGTAGGACAACAACCGGGCCGTCGAATGAAAAACTGTTTTTT.